The clone carrying this T cell receptor beta chain came up once. A single record per CDR3 protein comes from TCRdb applying MiXCR to the 5' RACE reads. The sample holds roughly 520,000 distinct CDR3 sequences, roughly 22% seen once. Germline CDR1 LGHNT, CDR2 FRNRAP. The CDR3 consists of 14 residues. V was cut by 6 bases and J by 0 bases, with 9 bases left in between. This sample is drawn from a study of T cells after yellow fever vaccination. The source of this sequence is a man younger than 35 who received the YFV17D yellow fever vaccine. Here the sequenced sample was PBMCs, taken roughly 23 days after the first yellow fever vaccination. The V call is TRBV12-5, the J call TRBJ1-3; D is ambiguous. The CDR3 bases are TGTGCTAGTGGCTCAGGCATCTCTGGAAACACCATATATTTT. Protein: CASGSGISGNTIYF. Using reference TRBV12-5 and TRBJ1-3 for the parts outside the CDR3, the full variable domain is DARVTQTPRHKVTEMGQEVTMRCQPILGHNTVFWYRQTMMQGLELLAYFRNRAPLDDSGMPKDRFSAEMPDATLATLKIQPSEPRDSAVYFCASGSGISGNTIYFGEGSWLTVV.